This TCR beta chain was found in a study of chemoradiotherapy in HPV16-positive cancers. Findings and caveats of the study: HPV-responsive T-cell expansion during chemoradiotherapy was linked to improved recurrence-free survival in HPV16-positive patients. Only two HPV16-positive patients supplied the functional HPV-specificity definition.

CDR1 SGHNT and CDR2 YYREEE come from the germline V gene (reference sequence). The V and J ends lost 2 bases and 2 bases respectively, with 12 bases between them. The CDR3 runs to 15 residues. Concerning this clone itself: The antigen remains unidentified.

Repertoires were generated with immunoSEQ multiplex PCR, while TCRdb's copy carries only in-frame clones and drops some. The table lists 12,000 or so clones, around 89% of them singletons. Source: blood, taken from a patient who underwent chemoradiotherapy. The receptor was isolated from a human donor with HPV-associated anogenital cancer. V is TRBV5-4 and J is TRBJ2-3, with a tentative D call TRBD1 (6 bases). The CDR3 nucleotides are TGTGCCAGCAGCTTAGCCAGGGGCGTCACAGATACGCAGTATTTT. Its translation: CASSLARGVTDTQYF.